Presented here are 25 T cell receptor beta chains from one specimen sequenced in a study of T cell responses to AZD1222 COVID-19 vaccine. Sequencing used immunoSEQ multiplex PCR; TCRdb keeps in-frame clones, though not all of them. Counted here are around 25,000 clones, around 86% occurring once; the ten biggest clones make up about 34%. The material sequenced was peripheral blood, taken 28 days after the second AZD1222 dose. The source is an adult who received the AZD1222 COVID-19 vaccine.

This clone was detected only once. This sequence joins TRBV27 and TRBJ2-7, with 10 positions matching TRBD2. The CDR3 runs 15 residues. V lost 8 bases to trimming and J lost 0 bases; unmatched junction nucleotides: 7. Germline loops: CDR1 MNHEY, CDR2 SMNVEV (reference sequence). The CDR3 nucleotides are TGTGCCAGCGCGGGCACTAGCGGGAACTCCTACGAGCAGTACTTC. Translation: CASAGTSGNSYEQYF.

The rearrangement links TRBV5-1 to TRBJ1-5; weak D call: TRBD1 (6 bases). The CDR3 covers 15 residues. Trimming stripped 3 bases from V and 3 bases from J, with 13 bases between. Germline CDR1 is SGHRS and CDR2 is YFSETQ. This CDR3 reads CASSWTGAHNQPQHF. DNA for the CDR3: TGCGCCAGCAGCTGGACGGGGGCGCACAATCAGCCCCAGCATTTT.

J is TRBJ2-2 and V is TRBV7-2; unclear D gene. This CDR3 contains 16 residues. Looked up from germline, CDR1 is SGHTA and CDR2 is FQGNSA. V lost 4 bases and J lost 5, with 17 bases in between. The chain's CDR3 is CASSSRLIFATGELFF. The CDR3 DNA is TGTGCCAGCAGCTCCCGGTTAATCTTTGCTACCGGGGAGCTGTTTTTT.

V usage is TRBV2 and J usage is TRBJ1-2, with D hard to call. CDR1 and CDR2 (germline): SNHLY, FYNNEI. Trimming removed 0 bases from V and 4 bases from J, with 3 bases in between. The CDR3 length is 12 residues. The CDR3 sequence is CASSEAGYGYTF. The CDR3 DNA sequence: TGTGCCAGCAGTGAAGCTGGCTATGGCTACACCTTC.

This clone occurred a few times. The V gene is TRBV10-3, the J gene TRBJ1-5; 7 bases fit TRBD1. This CDR3 is 14 amino acids long. The germline gives CDR1 ENHRY, CDR2 SYGVKD. The trim removed 2 bases at V and 6 bases at J, leaving 4 bases unmatched. The CDR3 coding sequence is TGTGCCATCAGTGAGATCGAGGGGGCTCAGCCCCAGCATTTT. Its protein product is CAISEIEGAQPQHF.

The chain couples TRBV28 to TRBJ2-7; D may be TRBD1 or TRBD2 (5 bases each). CDR1 MDHEN and CDR2 SYDVKM come from the germline V gene. Between the trimmed V and J ends, which lost 6 bases and 6 bases, there was a span of 15 bases. The CDR3 is made up of 13 amino acids. For the CDR3, the DNA is TGTGCCAGCAGGGGACCGCCACCTTTCGAGCAGTACTTC. Residues: CASRGPPPFEQYF.

The V and J genes are TRBV6-2 or TRBV6-3 and TRBJ1-5, with 7 bases aligning to TRBD1. The J segment lost 6 bases and the V segment lost 0 bases, leaving 5 bases of the junction unmatched. The CDR3 loop spans 15 amino acids. The V gene's germline CDR1 is MNHEY and CDR2 SVGEGT. DNA of the CDR3: TGTGCCAGCAGTTACTCGAAGACAGGGCGTCAGCCCCAGCATTTT. This translates into CASSYSKTGRQPQHF.

The chain carries TRBV15 and TRBJ2-3; D remains ambiguous. The CDR3 totals 16 residues. Deletions cut 3 bases from V and 2 bases from J, with 15 bases between. Germline values: CDR1 LNHNV, CDR2 YYDKDF (reference sequence). Written as DNA, the CDR3 is TGTGCCACCAGCAGGTCTTCGGTATTTTACACAGATACGCAGTATTTT. Translated: CATSRSSVFYTDTQYF.

The V gene is TRBV4-1, the J gene TRBJ2-7; D perhaps matches TRBD2 (5 bases). CDR1 is MGHRA and CDR2 is YSYEKL in the germline V gene. This CDR3 comprises 14 residues. V dropped 7 bases and J dropped 6 bases, with 19 bases sitting between them. This chain's CDR3 is CASKNRAGGLEQYF. DNA of the CDR3: TGCGCCAGCAAAAACCGGGCAGGCGGGCTCGAGCAGTACTTC.

This sequence joins TRBV19 and TRBJ1-3; D ambiguous. Per germline, CDR1 LNHDA and CDR2 SQIVND (reference sequence). This CDR3 has 16 residues. Trimming shortened V by 5 bases and J by 0 bases, and 14 bases separated the two germline ends. The CDR3 here is CASSLPRVPSGNTIYF. CDR3 in DNA: TGTGCCAGTAGTCTCCCACGGGTCCCCTCTGGAAACACCATATATTTT.

The rearrangement uses TRBV30 and TRBJ2-7; weak D call: TRBD1 (5 bases). V lost 3 bases to trimming and J lost 2 bases, with 8 bases between them. The germline V gene encodes CDR1 GTSNPN and CDR2 SVGIG (reference sequence). CDR3 length: 12 amino acids. Written as DNA, the CDR3 is TGTGCCTGGAGGGACAAAACCTACGAGCAGTACTTC. Protein: CAWRDKTYEQYF. Based on the CDR3 plus reference TRBV30 and TRBJ2-7, the full variable domain is SQTIHQWPATLVQPVGSPLSLECTVEGTSNPNLYWYRQAAGRGLQLLFYSVGIGQISSEVPQNLSASRPQDRQFILSSKKLLLSDSGFYLCAWRDKTYEQYFGPGTRLTVT.

The gene calls are TRBV9 and TRBJ2-2; D possibly corresponds to TRBD1 (6 bases). This CDR3 region has 13 residues. V lost 2 bases to trimming and J lost 6 bases, with 8 bases between them. The germline gives CDR1 SGDLS, CDR2 YYNGEE. CDR3 sequence: CASSVRGAGELFF. The DNA for the CDR3 is TGTGCCAGCAGCGTCAGGGGAGCCGGGGAGCTGTTTTTT.

The chain links TRBV7-3 to TRBJ2-3; 12 bases fit TRBD2. CDR1 SGHTA and CDR2 FQGTGA come from the germline V gene. The CDR3 is made up of 17 amino acids. V was clipped by 5 bases and J by 2 bases; unmatched bases: 8. CDR3 nucleotides: TGTGCCAGCAGCCCCCAAGGACTAGCGGGGACCACAGATACGCAGTATTTT. This encodes CASSPQGLAGTTDTQYF.

V usage is TRBV29-1 and J usage is TRBJ2-2; D is possibly TRBD2 (6 bases). Germline V gene sequence: CDR1 SQVTM, CDR2 ANQGSEA. The V and J ends lost 6 bases and 3 bases respectively, with 14 bases between them. The CDR3 is 14 amino acids. CDR3 nucleotide sequence: TGCAGCGTCCAAGGGCAGCGGGACACCGGGGAGCTGTTTTTT. Translated, it gives CSVQGQRDTGELFF.

The rearrangement joins TRBV5-8 to TRBJ1-4; no definite D call. CDR1 is SGHTS, CDR2 YDEGEE, per germline. Trimming pared 7 bases from V and 1 base from J, leaving 5 bases between. The length of the CDR3 is 12 residues. The CDR3 DNA reads TGTGCCAGCCCTAGAACTAATGAAAAACTGTTTTTT. Translated: CASPRTNEKLFF.

The chain has TRBV2 and TRBJ2-7, with D perhaps assigned TRBD1 or TRBD2 (6 bases each). Germline V CDR1 and CDR2: SNHLY, FYNNEI. Trimming shortened V by 6 bases and J by 1 base, and 10 bases separated the two germline ends. The length of the CDR3 is 13 residues. CDR3 loop: CASRGGQSYEQYF. In nucleotides, the CDR3 is TGTGCCAGCAGGGGAGGACAGTCCTACGAGCAGTACTTC. Full variable domain (rest looked up from reference TRBV2 and TRBJ2-7): EPEVTQTPSHQVTQMGQEVILRCVPISNHLYFYWYRQILGQKVEFLVSFYNNEISEKSEIFDDQFSVERPDGSNFTLKIRSTKLEDSAMYFCASRGGQSYEQYFGPGTRLTVT.

The CDR3: CASSAGTRFYEQYF. For the CDR3, the DNA is TGTGCCAGCAGCGCCGGGACTAGATTCTACGAGCAGTACTTC. The gene calls are TRBV7-2 and TRBJ2-7; 8 bases are shared with TRBD2. CDR1 and CDR2 from the germline V gene are SGHTA and FQGNSA. The CDR3 runs to 14 residues. V trimming: 5 bases; J trimming: 3 bases; junction bases outside the gene matches: 6.

V gene TRBV6-5 combines with J gene TRBJ1-5; D is uncertain. Germline V CDR1 and CDR2: MNHEY, SVGAGI. The CDR3 runs 13 residues. V dropped 2 bases and J dropped 2 bases, with 4 bases sitting between them. In DNA, the CDR3 is TGTGCCAGCAGTTACAGGGGCAATCAGCCCCAGCATTTT. Protein product: CASSYRGNQPQHF.

The chain is built from TRBV5-1 and TRBJ1-3, with a possible D match to TRBD1 (5 bases). With 0 bases removed from V and 0 bases from J, the gap between germline ends came to 10 bases. Germline V lookup: CDR1 SGHRS, CDR2 YFSETQ. The CDR3 length is 16 residues. The CDR3 protein is CASSLGGLDSGNTIYF. The DNA of the CDR3 is TGCGCCAGCAGCTTGGGGGGCCTAGACTCTGGAAACACCATATATTTT.

The chain has TRBV7-2 and TRBJ2-7; 12 bases map to TRBD2. The CDR3 is 19 residues long. CDR1 SGHTA and CDR2 FQGNSA come from the germline V gene. Germline trimming cut 1 base from V and 2 bases from J; bases unmatched to any gene: 12. CDR3: CASSLEYRLAGALTYEQYF. CDR3 coding DNA: TGTGCCAGCAGCTTAGAATATCGACTAGCGGGAGCCCTGACCTACGAGCAGTACTTC.

The rearrangement links TRBV19 to TRBJ1-5; D is perhaps TRBD1 (5 bases). The CDR3 runs to 15 residues. From germline, CDR1 is LNHDA and CDR2 SQIVND (reference sequence). V was shortened by 4 bases and J by 7 bases, with 17 bases between the two germline ends. This CDR3 is CASSRAGGTGQPQHF. In DNA form, the CDR3 reads TGTGCCAGTAGTAGGGCGGGGGGGACTGGACAGCCCCAGCATTTT.

The chain combines TRBV28 with TRBJ1-1, with a weak D call TRBD1 (6 bases). The CDR3 covers 13 residues. V lost 4 bases to trimming and J lost 8 bases, with 14 bases between them. Germline values: CDR1 MDHEN, CDR2 SYDVKM. The CDR3 here is CASSSHYREEAFF. The CDR3 DNA sequence: TGTGCCAGCAGTTCCCATTACAGGGAGGAAGCTTTCTTT.

Only a few counts were recorded for this clone. As DNA, the CDR3 is TGTGCCAGCAGCCGTGAATTGACCGGGGAGCTGTTTTTT. Protein product: CASSRELTGELFF. The V gene is TRBV7-3, the J gene TRBJ2-2; no reliable D call. The V gene's germline CDR1 is SGHTA and CDR2 FQGTGA. V lost 5 bases, J lost 5 bases, and 9 bases lay in between. The CDR3 extends over 13 amino acids.

This clone was detected only once. This rearrangement joins TRBV2 to TRBJ2-7; no firm D call. V shed 3 bases and J shed 7 bases, with 7 bases lying between them. This CDR3 contains 11 residues. From germline, CDR1 is SNHLY and CDR2 FYNNEI. CDR3 sequence (DNA): TGTGCCAGCAGTGACTACGCGGAGCAGTACTTC. Protein sequence: CASSDYAEQYF.

The chain couples TRBV28 to TRBJ2-1; a possible D gene is TRBD1 (5 bases). There are 14 residues in the CDR3. CDR1 and CDR2 (germline): MDHEN, SYDVKM. The ends were cut back, 0 bases at V and 6 bases at J, with 9 bases in the middle. CDR3 DNA: TGTGCCAGCAGTTTATGGCCAGGGCCCAATGAGCAGTTCTTC. Protein product: CASSLWPGPNEQFF.